The 15 T cell receptor beta chains listed next were all sequenced from one sample in a study of blood T cell repertoires in COVID-19. Assay: immunoSEQ multiplex PCR; the TCRdb copy retains only in-frame clones and omits some. This sample has 200,000 to 250,000 clones; 85% occur once, and the top ten carry 2% to 3%. The sequencing input was peripheral blood. These receptors all stem from a woman aged 65 to 85 with COVID-19, enrolled during active disease.

On this clone itself: This CDR3 is also generated by other DNA sequences in the sample. V gene TRBV2 combines with J gene TRBJ2-7; 10 bases are a match to TRBD1. The V and J ends lost 3 bases and 4 bases, in that order; junction bases with no gene match: 3. Germline V gene lookup returns CDR1 SNHLY and CDR2 FYNNEI. The CDR3 covers 14 residues. CDR3 sequence (DNA): TGTGCCAGCAGTGAGGGGACAGGGGTTTACGAGCAGTACTTC. It is translated as CASSEGTGVYEQYF.

The chain has TRBV19 and TRBJ2-2, with D perhaps matching TRBD1 (5 bases). With 4 bases removed from V and 2 bases from J, the gap between germline ends came to 17 bases. The CDR3 length is 17 residues. The germline V gene encodes CDR1 LNHDA and CDR2 SQIVND (reference sequence). The chain's CDR3 is CASSKLTAQTNTGELFF. CDR3 in DNA: TGTGCCAGTAGTAAACTGACAGCCCAAACTAACACCGGGGAGCTGTTTTTT.

The chain carries TRBV15 and TRBJ2-3, with D perhaps TRBD1 (5 bases). The V end was cut by 3 bases, the J end by 6 bases, with 10 bases between. Germline V gives CDR1 LNHNV, CDR2 YYDKDF (reference sequence). The CDR3 is made up of 13 amino acids. The CDR3 coding sequence is TGTGCCACCAGCAGCAGGACATCTGATACGCAGTATTTT. Its protein product is CATSSRTSDTQYF.

This chain joins TRBV14 and TRBJ2-2, with D unresolved. The V and J ends lost 4 bases and 7 bases respectively, with 10 bases between them. CDR3 length: 13 residues. Germline lookup yields CDR1 SGHDN and CDR2 FVKESK. CDR3 in DNA: TGTGCCAGCAGCCCCACACAAAACGGGGAGCTGTTTTTT. Its protein product is CASSPTQNGELFF.

The rearrangement links TRBV19 to TRBJ2-6; D possibly corresponds to TRBD2 (6 bases). Germline lookup yields CDR1 LNHDA and CDR2 SQIVND (reference sequence). CDR3 size: 15 residues. Trimming stripped 7 bases from V and 2 bases from J, with 12 bases between. Here the CDR3 reads CASTQTGAGANVLTF. The CDR3 nucleotides read TGTGCCAGTACTCAGACGGGAGCTGGGGCCAACGTCCTGACTTTC.

V gene TRBV4-1 combines with J gene TRBJ1-5; TRBD1 might be the D (6 bases). V lost 2 bases and J lost 6, with 20 bases in between. Germline loops: CDR1 MGHRA, CDR2 YSYEKL. The CDR3 length is 17 residues. CDR3 bases: TGCGCCAGCAGCCAAACACCTTTCAGGGGTGCCGGTCAGCCCCAGCATTTT. It codes for CASSQTPFRGAGQPQHF.

The V and J genes are TRBV7-3 and TRBJ2-5, with unresolved D. Germline V CDR1 and CDR2: SGHTA, FQGTGA. V gave up 2 bases and J gave up 3 bases, with 10 bases separating them. This CDR3 region has 14 residues. The CDR3 loop is CASSLSGSEETQYF. In DNA form, the CDR3 reads TGTGCCAGCAGCTTATCCGGGTCAGAAGAGACCCAGTACTTC.

The V and J genes are TRBV6-1 and TRBJ1-6, with 11 bases that match TRBD1. This CDR3 comprises 18 residues. Germline values: CDR1 MNHNS, CDR2 SASEGT. V lost 4 bases to trimming and J lost 4 bases; unmatched junction nucleotides: 9. CDR3 bases: TGTGCCAGCAGTGCCCGGGACAGGGGGATAGGGTATAATTCACCCCTCCACTTT. The encoded protein is CASSARDRGIGYNSPLHF.

The chain combines TRBV27 with TRBJ2-7; TRBD2 agrees at 10 bases. The CDR3 is made up of 15 amino acids. Germline CDR1 is MNHEY and CDR2 is SMNVEV (reference sequence). J lost 3 bases, V lost 5 bases, and 7 bases had no gene match. The CDR3: CASSGPGTSDYEQYF. DNA for the CDR3: TGTGCCAGCAGTGGGCCCGGGACTAGCGACTACGAGCAGTACTTC.

V usage is TRBV19 and J usage is TRBJ2-1, with D uncertain. This CDR3 is 13 amino acids long. CDR1 is LNHDA and CDR2 is SQIVND in the germline V gene (reference sequence). Trimming pared 6 bases from V and 5 bases from J, leaving 11 bases between. This CDR3 reads CASRSLLNNEQFF. For the CDR3, the DNA is TGTGCCAGTAGAAGCCTCCTCAACAATGAGCAGTTCTTC.

The rearrangement joins TRBV6-5 to TRBJ1-1; 7 bases line up with TRBD1. This CDR3 is 15 amino acids long. The junction had 7 bases not matched to a gene; V was cut back by 5 bases and J by 1 base. Germline V CDR1 and CDR2: MNHEY, SVGAGI. The CDR3 loop is CASSPPGGKNTEAFF. The CDR3 region has the DNA TGTGCCAGCAGTCCACCAGGGGGAAAGAACACTGAAGCTTTCTTT.

This clone appeared a single time. This chain joins TRBV11-2 and TRBJ1-6, with 7 nucleotides matching TRBD1. V shed 5 bases and J 10 bases; nucleotides not matched to a gene: 8. CDR1 SGHAT and CDR2 FQNNGV come from the germline V gene. This CDR3 comprises 14 residues. CDR3 nucleotides: TGTGCCAGCAGCCCACGACAGGGTCAGTCACCCCTCCACTTT. Encoded protein: CASSPRQGQSPLHF. Full variable domain (remainder filled in from reference TRBV11-2 and TRBJ1-6): EAGVAQSPRYKIIEKRQSVAFWCNPISGHATLYWYQQILGQGPKLLIQFQNNGVVDDSQLPKDRFSAERLKGVDSTLKIQPAKLEDSAVYLCASSPRQGQSPLHFGNGTRLTVT.

This clone was seen a single time. The chain uses TRBV10-3 and TRBJ2-7; 10 bases line up with TRBD1. J was trimmed by 6 bases and V by 10 bases; bases with no gene match: 6. Germline V gene data show CDR1 as ENHRY and CDR2 as SYGVKD. This CDR3 region has 12 residues. CDR3 nucleotides: TGTGCCACAGACAGGGGGCTCAGCGAGCAGTACTTC. Translation: CATDRGLSEQYF.

This clone was detected once. CDR3 DNA sequence: TGTGCCAGCAGTTCCCCAGGGGATCATAATGAGCAGTTCTTC. This codes for CASSSPGDHNEQFF. The chain couples TRBV6-2 or TRBV6-3 to TRBJ2-1, with a weak D call TRBD1 (6 bases). Trimming stripped 4 bases from V and 7 bases from J, with 14 bases between. Germline assignment: CDR1 MNHEY and CDR2 SVGEGT. The CDR3 totals 14 residues.

J is TRBJ1-5 and V is TRBV18, with TRBD1 as a possible D gene (5 bases). The CDR3 consists of 15 residues. Looked up from germline, CDR1 is KGHSH and CDR2 is LQKENI. The V gene lost 2 bases and the J gene lost 0 bases, with 8 bases spanning the gap. The CDR3 coding sequence is TGTGCCAGCTCACCAGGCAGGGATAGCAATCAGCCCCAGCATTTT. Encoded protein: CASSPGRDSNQPQHF.